These T cell receptor beta chains were read from a single sample in a study of graft-versus-host responses after intestinal transplantation. Produced via immunoSEQ multiplex PCR; TCRdb's table is partial and in-frame only. The sample has just over 20,000 clones, 75% to 90% seen once; the top ten hold 5% to 6.5%. This specimen was PBMCs, taken 65 to 70 days after intestinal transplantation. The receptors stem from a human patient who received an intestinal transplant, so some T cells may come from the graft donor. Both conserved end residues are part of each CDR3. A D gene is named only where the DNA matches it firmly. Clone size is not always given. Where it is, it says once, few, many or a class for expanded clones.

DNA	CDR3	size	V	J	D
TGTGCCAGCAGCTTAATAGACCCCCACCGCTGGTACCAAGAGACCCAGTACTTC	CASSLIDPHRWYQETQYF	-	TRBV11-2	TRBJ2-5	-
TGTGCCAGCAGCGTAGGACAGGGGTCACGGGAGACCCAGTACTTC	CASSVGQGSRETQYF	-	TRBV7-7	TRBJ2-5	TRBD1
TGTGCCAGCAGCGGGGTCGGATTGGCAGGGAATTCACCCCTCCACTTT	CASSGVGLAGNSPLHF	-	TRBV13	TRBJ1-6	-
TGTGCCAGCAGCTTTAGTAGGTGGAGGTTTAGCTATGGCTACACCTTC	CASSFSRWRFSYGYTF	-	TRBV7-8	TRBJ1-2	-
TGTGCCAGCAGCTTAGTCGGACAGGGCAATCAGCCCCAGCATTTT	CASSLVGQGNQPQHF	-	TRBV7-8	TRBJ1-5	TRBD1
TGTGCCAGCAGTTGGGTAGCGGGGGAGACCGTTGATGAGCAGTTCTTC	CASSWVAGETVDEQFF	-	TRBV6-5	TRBJ2-1	TRBD2
TGTGCCAGCAGCTCTGACCCCCGACAAGAGACCCAGTACTTC	CASSSDPRQETQYF	-	TRBV5-4	TRBJ2-5	-
TGTGCCAGCAGCTTAGAAATTGGCTTTCCTACCGGGGAGCTGTTTTTT	CASSLEIGFPTGELFF	-	TRBV7-2	TRBJ2-2	-
TGTGCCAGCAGCCCCCGCGGGACGCCCCTCTATGGCTACACCTTC	CASSPRGTPLYGYTF	-	TRBV9	TRBJ1-2	-
TGTGCCAGCAGTTTGAACAGCGCCTACGAAAAACTGTTTTTT	CASSLNSAYEKLFF	-	TRBV27	TRBJ1-4	-
TGTGCCAGCAGCTTACGGAGCCGTTACGAGCAGTACTTC	CASSLRSRYEQYF	-	TRBV7-2	TRBJ2-7	-
TGCGCCAGCAGCCGAGGACAGGGAACTAACTATGGCTACACCTTC	CASSRGQGTNYGYTF	-	TRBV4-1	TRBJ1-2	TRBD1
TGTGCCAGCAGCGTAGGGGCAGGGGGATTTCAGCCCCAGCATTTT	CASSVGAGGFQPQHF	-	TRBV9	TRBJ1-5	TRBD1
TGCGCCAGCAGCCAAGATAGGACCGGGACAGGAGTCTACGAGCAGTACTTC	CASSQDRTGTGVYEQYF	-	TRBV4-3	TRBJ2-7	TRBD1
TGTGCCAGTAGTATGGGGGGAAGGGCGACTAATGAAAAACTGTTTTTT	CASSMGGRATNEKLFF	-	TRBV19	TRBJ1-4	-
TGCGCCAGCAGCACGCGACAGGAGCCCACAGATACGCAGTATTTT	CASSTRQEPTDTQYF	-	TRBV4-1	TRBJ2-3	-
TGCGCCAGCAGCCAAGATACCCGGGGGGGGAACAATGAGCAGTTCTTC	CASSQDTRGGNNEQFF	-	TRBV4-3	TRBJ2-1	TRBD2
TGTGCCAGCAGCGCGGACGAGGGGAGAGCCAAAAACATTCAGTACTTC	CASSADEGRAKNIQYF	-	TRBV7-6	TRBJ2-4	-
TGTGCCAGTAGTATAGATCCAGGATGGGGCTACACCTTC	CASSIDPGWGYTF	-	TRBV19	TRBJ1-2	-
TGTGCCAGCTCACTAGAAAGCTACCAAGAGACCCAGTACTTC	CASSLESYQETQYF	-	TRBV18	TRBJ2-5	-
TGTGCCAGCAGGACAGGGGACACCGGGGAGCTGTTTTTT	CASRTGDTGELFF	-	TRBV6-1	TRBJ2-2	TRBD1
TGCAGTGCTCAGAAGAACCATGGCTACACCTTC	CSAQKNHGYTF	-	TRBV20-1	TRBJ1-2	-
TGCGCCAGCAGCAGACAGGGGCTAGCGGGGGGGCTGTCCTACAATGAGCAGTTCTTC	CASSRQGLAGGLSYNEQFF	-	TRBV10-2	TRBJ2-1	TRBD2
TGTGCCTGGAGTTTCACTAGCGGGGCCTACAATGAGCAGTTCTTC	CAWSFTSGAYNEQFF	-	TRBV30	TRBJ2-1	TRBD2
TGTGCCACTACAGGGGGCGGCGAAAAACTGTTTTTT	CATTGGGEKLFF	few	TRBV6-6	TRBJ1-4	TRBD1
TGTGCCAGCAGCGTGGACGGGGAGAGCTACAATGAGCAGTTCTTC	CASSVDGESYNEQFF	-	TRBV9	TRBJ2-1	-
TGCGCCAGCAGGGTTCCCGGTTGGGGCTGGGGAGGCTACACCTTC	CASRVPGWGWGGYTF	-	TRBV10-2	TRBJ1-2	-
TGCGCCAGCAGCCAAGATCGGGGGCGCAATCAGCCCCAGCATTTT	CASSQDRGRNQPQHF	-	TRBV4-3	TRBJ1-5	-
TGTGCCAGCAGCCAAGATGCAGGGACACCCTACGAGCAGTACTTC	CASSQDAGTPYEQYF	-	TRBV4-2	TRBJ2-7	-
TGCGCCAGCAGCCCTTGGGACAGGGACCCAGATACGCAGTATTTT	CASSPWDRDPDTQYF	-	TRBV5-1	TRBJ2-3	TRBD1
TGTGCCAGCAGCTCCCCGATCGACAGGGGAGAGTACGAGCAGTACTTC	CASSSPIDRGEYEQYF	-	TRBV7-2	TRBJ2-7	TRBD1
TGTGCCAGCAGCGGAAAGGATCACGGGCTTGACACCATATATTTT	CASSGKDHGLDTIYF	-	TRBV11-2	TRBJ1-3	-
TGTGCCAGCAGTGAACCCCGTTGGGGGGACACTGAAGCTTTCTTT	CASSEPRWGDTEAFF	-	TRBV25-1	TRBJ1-1	-
TGTGCCATCAGTGAGACAGGGGGTTCCCACGAGCAGTACTTC	CAISETGGSHEQYF	-	TRBV10-3	TRBJ2-7	TRBD1
TGTGCCAGCAAGGAGGGACCAACTAGCTCCTACGAGCAGTACTTC	CASKEGPTSSYEQYF	-	TRBV7-9	TRBJ2-7	-
TGTGCAAGTCGCTTAAGCTCCTACGAGCAGTACTTC	CASRLSSYEQYF	-	TRBV12-2	TRBJ2-7	-
TGTGCCAGCAGCCAAGGGGGCGAGCAGTACTTC	CASSQGGEQYF	-	TRBV14	TRBJ2-7	-
TGTGCCAGCAGCAAGGGCTCGGGGGACGGCTACACCTTC	CASSKGSGDGYTF	-	TRBV21-1	TRBJ1-2	-